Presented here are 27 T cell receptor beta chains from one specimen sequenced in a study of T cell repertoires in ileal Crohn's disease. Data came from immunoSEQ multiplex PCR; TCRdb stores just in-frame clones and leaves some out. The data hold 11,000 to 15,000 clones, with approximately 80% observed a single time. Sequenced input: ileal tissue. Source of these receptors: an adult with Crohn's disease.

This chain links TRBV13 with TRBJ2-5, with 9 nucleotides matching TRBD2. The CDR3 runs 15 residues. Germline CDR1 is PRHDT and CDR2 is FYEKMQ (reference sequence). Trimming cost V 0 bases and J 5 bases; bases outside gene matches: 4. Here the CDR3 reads CASSLGVSGGETQYF. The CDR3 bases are TGTGCCAGCAGCTTAGGAGTTAGCGGGGGTGAGACCCAGTACTTC.

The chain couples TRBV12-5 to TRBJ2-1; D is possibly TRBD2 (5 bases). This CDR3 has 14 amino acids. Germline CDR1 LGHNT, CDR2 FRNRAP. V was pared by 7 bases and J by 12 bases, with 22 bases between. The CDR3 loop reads CASAHLRVFIGQFF. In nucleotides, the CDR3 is TGTGCTAGTGCACACCTGAGGGTCTTTATTGGGCAGTTCTTC.

The CDR3 loop reads CASTLLAGVTDTQYF. CDR3 DNA sequence: TGCGCCAGCACCTTACTAGCGGGAGTAACAGATACGCAGTATTTT. The V and J genes are TRBV5-1 and TRBJ2-3, with 11 bases identical to TRBD2. CDR1 SGHRS and CDR2 YFSETQ come from the germline V gene. Trimming took 6 bases from V and 3 from J; bases not matched to a gene: 6. This CDR3 has 15 amino acids.

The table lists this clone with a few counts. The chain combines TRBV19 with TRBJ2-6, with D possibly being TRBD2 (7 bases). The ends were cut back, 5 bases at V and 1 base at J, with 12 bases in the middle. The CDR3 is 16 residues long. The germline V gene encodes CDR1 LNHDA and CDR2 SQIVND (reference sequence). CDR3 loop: CASSVEGGSGANVLTF. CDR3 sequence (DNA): TGTGCCAGTAGTGTCGAGGGGGGGTCTGGGGCCAACGTCCTGACTTTC. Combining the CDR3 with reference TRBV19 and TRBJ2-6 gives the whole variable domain DGGITQSPKYLFRKEGQNVTLSCEQNLNHDAMYWYRQDPGQGLRLIYYSQIVNDFQKGDIAEGYSVSREKKESFPLTVTSAQKNPTAFYLCASSVEGGSGANVLTFGAGSRLTVL.

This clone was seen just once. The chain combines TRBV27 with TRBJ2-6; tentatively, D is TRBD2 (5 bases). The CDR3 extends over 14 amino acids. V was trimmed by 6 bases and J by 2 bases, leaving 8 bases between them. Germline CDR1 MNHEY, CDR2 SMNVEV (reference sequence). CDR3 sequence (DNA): TGTGCCAGCAGGACTATTGCTGGGGCCAACGTCCTGACTTTC. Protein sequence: CASRTIAGANVLTF.

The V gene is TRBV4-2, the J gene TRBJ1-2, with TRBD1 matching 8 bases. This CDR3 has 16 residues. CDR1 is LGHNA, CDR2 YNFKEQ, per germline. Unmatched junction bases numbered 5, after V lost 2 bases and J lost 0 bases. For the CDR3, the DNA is TGTGCCAGCAGCCAAACACTGGACAGGGCTAACTATGGCTACACCTTC. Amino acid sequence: CASSQTLDRANYGYTF.

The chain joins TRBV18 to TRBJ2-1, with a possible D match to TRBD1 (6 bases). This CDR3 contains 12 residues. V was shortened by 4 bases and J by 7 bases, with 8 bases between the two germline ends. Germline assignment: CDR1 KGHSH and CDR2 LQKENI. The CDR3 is CASSQQGNEQFF. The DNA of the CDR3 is TGTGCCAGCTCACAACAGGGTAATGAGCAGTTCTTC.

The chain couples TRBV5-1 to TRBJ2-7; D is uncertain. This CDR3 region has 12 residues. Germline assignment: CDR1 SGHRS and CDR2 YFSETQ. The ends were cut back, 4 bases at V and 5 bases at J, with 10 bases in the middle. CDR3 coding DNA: TGCGCCAGCAGCCATCAAGAGGACGAGCAGTACTTC. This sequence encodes CASSHQEDEQYF.

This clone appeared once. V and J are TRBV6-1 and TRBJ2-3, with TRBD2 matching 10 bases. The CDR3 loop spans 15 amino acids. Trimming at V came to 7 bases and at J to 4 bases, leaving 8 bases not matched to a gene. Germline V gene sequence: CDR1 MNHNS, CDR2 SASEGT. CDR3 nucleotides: TGTGCCAGCACCAGAAGCGGGGGGGCGGCAGATACGCAGTATTTT. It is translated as CASTRSGGAADTQYF.

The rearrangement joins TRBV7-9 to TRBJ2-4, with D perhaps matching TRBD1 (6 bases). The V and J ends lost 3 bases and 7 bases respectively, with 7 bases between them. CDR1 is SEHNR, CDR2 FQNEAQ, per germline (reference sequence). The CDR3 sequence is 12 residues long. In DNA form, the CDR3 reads TGTGCCAGCAGCTTGAGGGGGAACATTCAGTACTTC. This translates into CASSLRGNIQYF.

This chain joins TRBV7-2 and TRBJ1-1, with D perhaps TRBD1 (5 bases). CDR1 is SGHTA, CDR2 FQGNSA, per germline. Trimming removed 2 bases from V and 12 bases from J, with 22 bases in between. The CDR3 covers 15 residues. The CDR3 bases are TGTGCCAGCAGCTTATATGGCAGGGAAGTAATTCTGCCTTTCTTT. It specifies CASSLYGREVILPFF.

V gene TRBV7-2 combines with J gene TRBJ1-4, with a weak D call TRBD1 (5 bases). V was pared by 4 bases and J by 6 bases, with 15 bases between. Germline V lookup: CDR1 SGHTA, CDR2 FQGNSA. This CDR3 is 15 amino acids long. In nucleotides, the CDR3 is TGTGCCAGCAGCTCCCGAAGGGGAGGTTATGAAAAACTGTTTTTT. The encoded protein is CASSSRRGGYEKLFF.

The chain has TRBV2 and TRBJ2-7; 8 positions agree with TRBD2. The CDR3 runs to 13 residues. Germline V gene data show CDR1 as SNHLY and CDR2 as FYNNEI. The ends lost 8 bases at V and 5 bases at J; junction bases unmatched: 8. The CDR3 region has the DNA TGTGCCAGCGAGGCCGGGGGGGTCAACGAGCAGTACTTC. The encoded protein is CASEAGGVNEQYF.

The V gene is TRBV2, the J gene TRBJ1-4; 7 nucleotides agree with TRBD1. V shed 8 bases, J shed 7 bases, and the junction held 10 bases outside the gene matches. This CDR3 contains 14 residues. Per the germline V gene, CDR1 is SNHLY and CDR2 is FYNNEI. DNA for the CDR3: TGTGCCAGCCAACTAGAGGACAGGAGTGAAAAACTGTTTTTT. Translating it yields CASQLEDRSEKLFF.

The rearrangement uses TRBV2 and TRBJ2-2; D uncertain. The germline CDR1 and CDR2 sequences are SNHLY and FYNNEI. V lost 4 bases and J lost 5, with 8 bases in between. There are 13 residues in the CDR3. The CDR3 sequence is CASSVTATGELFF. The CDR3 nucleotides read TGTGCCAGCAGTGTCACAGCTACCGGGGAGCTGTTTTTT.

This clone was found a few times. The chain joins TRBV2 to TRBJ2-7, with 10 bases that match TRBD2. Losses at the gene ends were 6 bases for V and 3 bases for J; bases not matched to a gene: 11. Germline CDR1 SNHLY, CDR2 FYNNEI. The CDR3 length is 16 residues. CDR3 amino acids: CASSAQLAGVSYEQYF. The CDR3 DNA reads TGTGCCAGCAGCGCCCAGCTAGCGGGAGTTAGCTACGAGCAGTACTTC.

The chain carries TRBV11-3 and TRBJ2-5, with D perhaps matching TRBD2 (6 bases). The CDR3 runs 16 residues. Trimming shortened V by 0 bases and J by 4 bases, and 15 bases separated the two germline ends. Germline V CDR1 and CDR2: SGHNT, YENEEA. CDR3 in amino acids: CASSLEGGIDAETQYF. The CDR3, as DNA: TGTGCCAGCAGCTTAGAGGGGGGAATTGATGCAGAGACCCAGTACTTC.

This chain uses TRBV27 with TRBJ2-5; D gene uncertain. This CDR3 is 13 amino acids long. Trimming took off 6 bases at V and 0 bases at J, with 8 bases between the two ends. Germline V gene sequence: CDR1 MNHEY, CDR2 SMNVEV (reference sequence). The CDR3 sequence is CASSSGYQETQYF. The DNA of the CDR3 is TGTGCCAGCAGCTCAGGATACCAAGAGACCCAGTACTTC.

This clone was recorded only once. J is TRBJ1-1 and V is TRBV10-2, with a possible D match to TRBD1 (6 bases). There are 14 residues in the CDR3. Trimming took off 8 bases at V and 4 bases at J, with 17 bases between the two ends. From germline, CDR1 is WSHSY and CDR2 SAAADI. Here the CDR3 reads CASRPLSTGTEAFF. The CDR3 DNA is TGCGCCAGCCGTCCCCTTTCGACAGGCACTGAAGCTTTCTTT.

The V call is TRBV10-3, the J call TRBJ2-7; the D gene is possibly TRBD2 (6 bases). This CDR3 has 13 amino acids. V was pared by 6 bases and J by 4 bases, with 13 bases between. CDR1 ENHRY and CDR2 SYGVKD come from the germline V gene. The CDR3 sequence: CAIRTGEHYEQYF. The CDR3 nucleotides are TGTGCCATCAGAACGGGAGAACATTACGAGCAGTACTTC.

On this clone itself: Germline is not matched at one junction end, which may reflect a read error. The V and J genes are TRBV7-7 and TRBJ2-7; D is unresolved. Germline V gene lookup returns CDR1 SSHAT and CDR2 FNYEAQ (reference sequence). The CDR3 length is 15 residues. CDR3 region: CASSILPRMAYEQYF. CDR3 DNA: TGTGCTAGCAGCATTCTCCCTAGGATGGCCTACGAGCAGTACTTC.

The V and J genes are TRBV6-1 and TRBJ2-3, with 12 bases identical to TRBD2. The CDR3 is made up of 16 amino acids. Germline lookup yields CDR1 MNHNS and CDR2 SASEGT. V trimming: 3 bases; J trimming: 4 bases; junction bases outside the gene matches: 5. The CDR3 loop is CASSERLAGGADTQYF. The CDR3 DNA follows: TGTGCCAGCAGTGAGAGGCTAGCGGGGGGGGCAGATACGCAGTATTTT.

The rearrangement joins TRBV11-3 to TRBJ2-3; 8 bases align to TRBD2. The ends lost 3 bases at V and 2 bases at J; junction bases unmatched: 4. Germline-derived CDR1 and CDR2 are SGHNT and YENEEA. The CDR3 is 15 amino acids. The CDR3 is CASSFGGADTDTQYF. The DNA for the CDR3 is TGTGCCAGCAGCTTCGGGGGGGCCGACACAGATACGCAGTATTTT.

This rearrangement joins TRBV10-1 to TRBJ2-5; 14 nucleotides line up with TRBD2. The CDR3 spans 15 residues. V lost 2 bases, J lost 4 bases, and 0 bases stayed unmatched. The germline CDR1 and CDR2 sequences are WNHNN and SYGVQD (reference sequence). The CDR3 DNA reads TGCGCCAGCAGTGAGGGACTAGCGGGAGGAGAGACCCAGTACTTC. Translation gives CASSEGLAGGETQYF.

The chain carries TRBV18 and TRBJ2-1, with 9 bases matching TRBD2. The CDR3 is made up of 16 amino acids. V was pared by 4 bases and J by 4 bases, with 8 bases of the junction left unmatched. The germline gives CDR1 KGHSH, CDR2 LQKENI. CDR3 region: CASSLRLAELYNEQFF. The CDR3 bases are TGTGCCAGCTCACTCAGACTAGCGGAGCTATACAATGAGCAGTTCTTC.

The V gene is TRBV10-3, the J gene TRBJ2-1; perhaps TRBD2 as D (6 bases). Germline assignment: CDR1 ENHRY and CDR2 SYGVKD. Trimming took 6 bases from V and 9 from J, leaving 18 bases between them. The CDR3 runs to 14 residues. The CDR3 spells CAIRTGDRSAEQFF. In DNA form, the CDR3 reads TGTGCCATCAGGACGGGAGACCGCTCGGCTGAGCAGTTCTTC.

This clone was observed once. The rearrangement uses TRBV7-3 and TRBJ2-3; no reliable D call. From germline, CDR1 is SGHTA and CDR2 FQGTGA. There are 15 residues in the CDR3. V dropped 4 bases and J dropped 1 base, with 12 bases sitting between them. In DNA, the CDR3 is TGTGCCAGCAGCTCGACGGGTTCCGGCACAGATACGCAGTATTTT. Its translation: CASSSTGSGTDTQYF.